The 20 T cell receptor beta chains in this list originate from one sample, sequenced in a study of shared clonotypes between healthy human individuals. In the naive CD8 group, cells lacked CD45RO and were positively selected for CCR7, so terminally differentiated effector memory CD45RA+ cells were left out. Sequencing used immunoSEQ multiplex PCR; TCRdb keeps in-frame clones, though not all of them. Of hundreds of thousands of clones listed, 95% to 98% are singletons. The material sequenced was naive CD8+ T cells sorted from blood. The origin of the receptors is a young man in good health.

The genes are TRBV20-1 and TRBJ2-3; D is unresolved. The ends were cut back, 7 bases at V and 5 bases at J, with 7 bases in the middle. Germline lookup yields CDR1 DFQATT and CDR2 SNEGSKA (reference sequence). This CDR3 contains 10 residues. The CDR3 bases are TGCAGTGTGGATGGAGATACGCAGTATTTT. Residues: CSVDGDTQYF.

The rearrangement links TRBV29-1 to TRBJ2-5; the D gene is possibly TRBD1 (6 bases). The CDR3 consists of 13 residues. Per germline, CDR1 SQVTM and CDR2 ANQGSEA. Trimming took 6 bases from V and 3 from J, leaving 14 bases between them. CDR3: CSVHTGLEETQYF. In DNA form, the CDR3 reads TGCAGCGTCCACACAGGGTTGGAAGAGACCCAGTACTTC.

The rearrangement joins TRBV7-2 to TRBJ1-5, with 8 positions matching TRBD1. The germline CDR1 and CDR2 sequences are SGHTA and FQGNSA. J was trimmed by 7 bases and V by 3 bases; bases with no gene match: 2. This CDR3 spans 13 amino acids. The CDR3 DNA sequence: TGTGCCAGCAGCTTGGCAGGGGGCCAGCCCCAGCATTTT. This sequence encodes CASSLAGGQPQHF.

This clone was observed once. V is TRBV9 and J is TRBJ1-1; D gene unclear. CDR1 is SGDLS and CDR2 is YYNGEE in the germline V gene. This CDR3 spans 13 amino acids. Trimming removed 1 base at V and 5 bases at J, with 9 bases between. The CDR3 sequence: CASSVRAGTEAFF. DNA for the CDR3: TGTGCCAGCAGCGTACGAGCTGGTACTGAAGCTTTCTTT.

This clone is a singleton in its sample. The identical CDR3 is also encoded by other nucleotide sequences in the sample. The rearrangement uses TRBV9 and TRBJ2-3; D is uncertain. V gave up 2 bases and J gave up 0 bases, with 7 bases separating them. Germline V gene sequence: CDR1 SGDLS, CDR2 YYNGEE. This CDR3 is 14 amino acids long. The CDR3 region has the DNA TGTGCCAGCAGCGTGGCCGGGAGCACAGATACGCAGTATTTT. Its translation is CASSVAGSTDTQYF.

This chain links TRBV5-8 with TRBJ2-5, with 16 bases matching TRBD2. The ends lost 4 bases at V and 5 bases at J; junction bases unmatched: 8. This CDR3 region has 17 residues. Germline V gene lookup returns CDR1 SGHTS and CDR2 YDEGEE. The CDR3 DNA reads as TGTGCCAGCAGCCCCGGGACTAGCGGGAGGGCCCTGGAGACCCAGTACTTC. Translating it yields CASSPGTSGRALETQYF.

J is TRBJ2-7 and V is TRBV2, with D maybe TRBD1 (5 bases). The CDR3 spans 13 residues. V gave up 3 bases and J gave up 5 bases, with 11 bases separating them. Looked up from germline, CDR1 is SNHLY and CDR2 is FYNNEI. CDR3 amino acids: CASSDQGGNEQYF. CDR3 DNA: TGTGCCAGCAGTGATCAGGGCGGTAACGAGCAGTACTTC.

This chain connects TRBV11-2 to TRBJ2-5; 8 bases agree with TRBD1. Germline CDR1 reads SGHAT; CDR2 reads FQNNGV. The trim removed 4 bases at V and 5 bases at J, leaving 9 bases unmatched. The CDR3 sequence is 15 residues long. The CDR3 bases are TGTGCCAGCAGCTCCCCGGACAGGGCCTTCGAGACCCAGTACTTC. It encodes CASSSPDRAFETQYF. The full variable domain, in which reference TRBV11-2 and TRBJ2-5 provide the parts outside the CDR3, is EAGVAQSPRYKIIEKRQSVAFWCNPISGHATLYWYQQILGQGPKLLIQFQNNGVVDDSQLPKDRFSAERLKGVDSTLKIQPAKLEDSAVYLCASSSPDRAFETQYFGPGTRLLVL.

The chain uses TRBV6-5 and TRBJ1-1, with TRBD1 as a possible D gene (6 bases). V was shortened by 5 bases and J by 1 base, with 11 bases between the two germline ends. There are 14 residues in the CDR3. CDR1 and CDR2 (germline): MNHEY, SVGAGI. For the CDR3, the DNA is TGTGCCAGCAGTACACAGGGTTGGAACACTGAAGCTTTCTTT. Its translation: CASSTQGWNTEAFF.

The chain uses TRBV7-8 and TRBJ2-7; TRBD2 might be the D (6 bases). This CDR3 contains 13 residues. Germline CDR1 reads SGHVS; CDR2 reads FQNEAQ. Trimming took 5 bases from V and 4 from J, leaving 12 bases between them. CDR3 sequence (DNA): TGTGCCAGCAGCCCCTTGGGACTTTACGAGCAGTACTTC. Its protein is CASSPLGLYEQYF.

The rearrangement links TRBV6-6 to TRBJ2-2; D gene ambiguous. V shed 2 bases and J shed 2 bases, with 3 bases lying between them. This CDR3 comprises 13 residues. Germline values: CDR1 MNHNY, CDR2 SVGAGI (reference sequence). The CDR3 DNA sequence: TGTGCCAGCAGTTACACTAACACCGGGGAGCTGTTTTTT. Its protein is CASSYTNTGELFF.

The rearrangement links TRBV10-1 to TRBJ2-7, with D perhaps assigned TRBD1 or TRBD2 (5 bases each). V lost 0 bases and J 3 bases, leaving 21 bases between the germline ends. CDR1 and CDR2 from the germline V gene are WNHNN and SYGVQD (reference sequence). This CDR3 spans 18 amino acids. This chain's CDR3 is CASSESKIRDQKGYEQYF. CDR3 in DNA: TGCGCCAGCAGTGAGTCGAAGATTAGGGACCAAAAGGGCTACGAGCAGTACTTC.

The rearrangement links TRBV7-9 to TRBJ2-3; 9 bases are shared with TRBD2. The V and J ends lost 4 bases and 1 base, in that order; junction bases with no gene match: 9. There are 17 residues in the CDR3. Germline CDR1 SEHNR, CDR2 FQNEAQ (reference sequence). CDR3 coding DNA: TGTGCCAGCAGCTCAAGACTAGCGGCGGGAGGCACAGATACGCAGTATTTT. Translation gives CASSSRLAAGGTDTQYF.

The J gene is TRBJ2-7, the V gene TRBV7-3; TRBD1 matches 10 bases. V shed 0 bases and J 6 bases; nucleotides not matched to a gene: 5. Germline V gene data show CDR1 as SGHTA and CDR2 as FQGTGA. The CDR3 runs to 15 residues. CDR3 loop: CASSLTGTGVGEQYF. The CDR3 bases are TGTGCCAGCAGCTTAACGGGGACAGGGGTGGGCGAGCAGTACTTC. The full variable domain, completed using reference TRBV7-3 and TRBJ2-7, is GAGVSQTPSNKVTEKGKYVELRCDPISGHTALYWYRQSLGQGPEFLIYFQGTGAADDSGLPNDRFFAVRPEGSVSTLKIQRTERGDSAVYLCASSLTGTGVGEQYFGPGTRLTVT.

The CDR3 loop is CSAAGGSYEQYF. As DNA, the CDR3 is TGCAGCGCTGCAGGGGGCTCCTACGAGCAGTACTTC. The gene calls are TRBV29-1 and TRBJ2-7; 7 bases agree with TRBD1. The germline CDR1 and CDR2 sequences are SQVTM and ANQGSEA. Germline trimming cut 7 bases from V and 0 bases from J; bases unmatched to any gene: 3. The CDR3 runs to 12 residues.

J is TRBJ2-1 and V is TRBV7-2; perhaps TRBD2 as D (5 bases). Deletions cut 5 bases from V and 3 bases from J, with 20 bases between. The germline gives CDR1 SGHTA, CDR2 FQGNSA. The CDR3 covers 17 residues. In DNA form, the CDR3 reads TGTGCCAGCAGCCCTAGGACTCGACCTTACTTCTACAATGAGCAGTTCTTC. Amino acids: CASSPRTRPYFYNEQFF.

The chain combines TRBV5-1 with TRBJ2-7, with a weak D call TRBD2 (5 bases). Germline assignment: CDR1 SGHRS and CDR2 YFSETQ. This CDR3 contains 14 residues. With 0 bases removed from V and 1 base from J, the gap between germline ends came to 8 bases. As DNA, the CDR3 is TGCGCCAGCAGCTTGGCCGGGGAATCCTACGAGCAGTACTTC. Translated: CASSLAGESYEQYF.

The chain links TRBV13 to TRBJ2-5; 10 nucleotides line up with TRBD2. Germline lookup yields CDR1 PRHDT and CDR2 FYEKMQ (reference sequence). The junction had 7 bases not matched to a gene; V was cut back by 4 bases and J by 5 bases. The CDR3 runs to 15 residues. Here the CDR3 reads CASSSRAGGGETQYF. The DNA for the CDR3 is TGTGCCAGCAGCTCTCGAGCGGGAGGGGGTGAGACCCAGTACTTC.

The chain combines TRBV11-2 with TRBJ2-1, with 7 bases matching TRBD2. This CDR3 contains 19 residues. Germline CDR1 is SGHAT and CDR2 is FQNNGV. With 1 base clipped from V and 2 bases from J, the junction kept 14 bases outside the gene matches. In nucleotides, the CDR3 is TGTGCCAGCAGCTTAGCTGGTGGGGTCGAGCGGGATACCTACAATGAGCAGTTCTTC. It specifies CASSLAGGVERDTYNEQFF.

V and J are TRBV19 and TRBJ1-5; 9 positions agree with TRBD1. This CDR3 spans 14 amino acids. The V and J ends lost 6 bases and 3 bases, in that order; junction bases with no gene match: 3. CDR1 LNHDA and CDR2 SQIVND come from the germline V gene (reference sequence). The DNA for the CDR3 is TGTGCCAGTAGCTGGACAGGGGACAATCAGCCCCAGCATTTT. This sequence encodes CASSWTGDNQPQHF.